These 11 T cell receptor beta chains came from one sample sequenced in a study of T cell repertoires in cytomegalovirus infection (dated by TCRdb to the late 2010s). For sequencing, an Illumina HiSeq 1500 was employed. Clones were called with MiXCR by TCRdb after fastp trimmed the public reads at Q25, and only in-frame beta chains were retained. Identical CDR3 protein sequences are pooled into one entry, listed with their most common genes and DNA. The sample contains approximately 990,000 distinct CDR3 sequences, about 33% of them found a single time. The ten largest clones take up 13% of the sample. Antigens for these TCRs are unknown. Explained via the paper, the treatment or condition label denotes: in vitro stimulation with specific CMV peptide epitopes to enrich CMV-specific T cells. The sample was cultured CD8+ T cells from PBMCs, taken from culture after CMV antigen stimulation. The receptors here all came from a human donor in good health (CMV status not recorded). Some clones in this sample may be carry-over from other donors' samples.

This clonotype was counted a few times. The J gene is TRBJ2-5, the V gene TRBV7-2, with D hard to call. The length of the CDR3 is 14 residues. Per the germline V gene, CDR1 is SGHTA and CDR2 is FQGNSA. V dropped 5 bases and J dropped 2 bases, with 12 bases sitting between them. Here the CDR3 reads CASSPKDQQETQYF. Written as DNA, the CDR3 is TGTGCCAGCAGCCCGAAGGACCAGCAAGAGACCCAGTACTTC.

This clonotype occurred a few times. The CDR3 bases are TGTGCCAGCGGCCCTTCCGGAAGCACAGATACGCAGTATTTT. This sequence encodes CASGPSGSTDTQYF. The chain carries TRBV2 and TRBJ2-3; D unclear. Germline-derived CDR1 and CDR2 are SNHLY and FYNNEI. The CDR3 is 14 residues long. Trimming removed 8 bases at V and 0 bases at J, with 12 bases between.

The genes are TRBV5-5 and TRBJ1-1; D call uncertain. Deletions cut 6 bases from V and 1 base from J, with 7 bases between. Per germline, CDR1 SGHKS and CDR2 YYEKEE (reference sequence). This CDR3 is 12 amino acids long. CDR3 region: CASTLANTEAFF. The CDR3 DNA reads TGTGCCAGCACCCTAGCGAACACTGAAGCTTTCTTT.

This clonotype was seen a few times. V usage is TRBV6-5 and J usage is TRBJ2-7; the match to TRBD2 covers 7 bases. This CDR3 is built from 13 residues. The V and J ends lost 5 bases and 7 bases, in that order; junction bases with no gene match: 8. CDR1 and CDR2 (germline): MNHEY, SVGAGI. CDR3: CASSAGEFLEQYV. DNA of the CDR3: TGTGCCAGCAGTGCGGGGGAGTTCTTGGAGCAGTACGTC.

This clonotype was observed a few times. The J gene is TRBJ1-5, the V gene TRBV6-6, with 8 bases lining up with TRBD1. The length of the CDR3 is 14 residues. With 7 bases clipped from V and 5 bases from J, the junction kept 7 bases outside the gene matches. CDR1 is MNHNY, CDR2 SVGAGI, per germline (reference sequence). CDR3 residues: CASNNRGADQPQHF. As DNA, the CDR3 is TGTGCCAGCAATAACAGGGGGGCGGATCAGCCCCAGCATTTT.

With regard to this clonotype: With a much larger clone just one base away, this may be a read error. The chain employs TRBV7-3 and TRBJ2-3, with D unclear. Germline CDR1 and CDR2: SGHTA and FQGTGA. This CDR3 is built from 13 residues. The CDR3 nucleotides read TGTGCCAGCAGATTAACGGAAATTGGGACGCAGTATTTT. Encoded protein: CASRLTEIGTQYF.

The rearrangement uses TRBV27 and TRBJ1-2; D is uncertain. Germline CDR1 is MNHEY and CDR2 is SMNVEV (reference sequence). The CDR3 extends over 14 amino acids. The V end was cut by 3 bases, the J end by 4 bases, with 12 bases between. The CDR3, as DNA: TGTGCCAGCAGTTTTAGTGGGTCTCGCTATGGCTACACCTTC. This encodes CASSFSGSRYGYTF.

This clonotype was counted many times. The chain employs TRBV7-9 and TRBJ2-7; D may be TRBD1 (5 bases). The CDR3 sequence is 15 residues long. Germline V CDR1 and CDR2: SEHNR, FQNEAQ (reference sequence). Trimming pared 1 base from V and 0 bases from J, leaving 10 bases between. The CDR3 DNA sequence: TGTGCCAGCAGCTTAGGGGGCGGCAGCTCCTACGAGCAGTACTTC. Translated, it gives CASSLGGGSSYEQYF.

The V and J genes are TRBV19 and TRBJ1-5; D unclear. The CDR3 sequence is 14 residues long. Germline V gene lookup returns CDR1 LNHDA and CDR2 SQIVND (reference sequence). V dropped 0 bases and J dropped 6 bases, with 9 bases sitting between them. CDR3 protein: CASSIDGFLQPQHF. Written as DNA, the CDR3 is TGTGCCAGTAGTATAGACGGTTTCCTTCAGCCCCAGCATTTT.

The sample holds many counts of this clonotype. The chain has TRBV7-9 and TRBJ2-7; 12 nucleotides align to TRBD1. Germline V gene sequence: CDR1 SEHNR, CDR2 FQNEAQ (reference sequence). This CDR3 has 14 amino acids. V lost 8 bases to trimming and J lost 5 bases; unmatched junction nucleotides: 7. The CDR3: CASGQGQGAHEQYF. CDR3 bases: TGTGCCAGCGGCCAGGGACAGGGGGCCCACGAGCAGTACTTC.

This clonotype has more than one count but fewer than ten. This chain uses TRBV27 with TRBJ2-3, with 8 bases that match TRBD1. Germline V gene sequence: CDR1 MNHEY, CDR2 SMNVEV (reference sequence). The CDR3 contains 15 residues. J lost 4 bases, V lost 1 base, and 4 bases had no gene match. The CDR3 DNA reads TGTGCCAGCAGTTTATTGAGACAGGGGCCAGATACGCAGTATTTT. Translation gives CASSLLRQGPDTQYF.